The T cell receptor beta chain under discussion was sequenced for a study of STAT5B mutations in CD4+ large granular lymphocyte leukemia. As for this clone: Other DNA sequences from this sample encode an identical CDR3 as well.

Data came from immunoSEQ multiplex PCR; TCRdb stores just in-frame clones and leaves some out. This sample carries approximately 31,000 clones, 72% of them seen once, and the ten largest clones take roughly 2%. Trimming pared 0 bases from V and 2 bases from J, leaving 5 bases between. The CDR3 sequence is 13 residues long. Germline CDR1 and CDR2: SGHRS and YFSETQ. This sequence originates from a human donor in good health. This chain uses TRBV5-1 with TRBJ1-2, with D perhaps TRBD1 (5 bases). The sequenced material came from CD4+ T cells from blood buffy coats. In DNA, the CDR3 is TGCGCCAGCAGCTTGGCAGGGAACTATGGCTACACCTTC. This encodes CASSLAGNYGYTF.